Detailed here is one T cell receptor (beta chain). The source of the sample is a study of OX40 agonist ivuxolimab in advanced cancers. Study details: Ivuxolimab is an agonistic anti-OX40 (CD134) antibody, and patients were treated with it. A male proportion of 70% to 90% was recorded, with mean age roughly 60 years and range about 20 to 90. Recorded diagnoses for dose-escalation patients were hepatocellular carcinoma, melanoma, renal cell or head and neck cancer.

Individuals having autoimmune disease history or systemic immunosuppression were not enrolled. Clones were sequenced by immunoSEQ multiplex PCR, and TCRdb holds only the in-frame ones, with some missing. The table shows approximately 76,000 clones, with roughly 86% occurring only once. This CDR3 has 14 residues. Trimming cost V 4 bases and J 0 bases, with 9 bases left between them. From germline, CDR1 is LNHDA and CDR2 SQIVND (reference sequence). The sequencing used CD4+ or CD8+ T cells sorted from blood, collected in a trial of the OX40 agonist ivuxolimab. V usage is TRBV19 and J usage is TRBJ1-1; unclear D gene. The TCR sequence derives from an adult with an advanced solid tumor such as melanoma, head and neck, liver or kidney cancer. The CDR3 nucleotides read TGTGCCAGTAGTACTCCAGGCCTGAACACTGAAGCTTTCTTT. It encodes CASSTPGLNTEAFF.